The next 10 T cell receptor beta chains were all read from a single sample in a study of somatic mutations in cytotoxic T cells in rheumatoid arthritis (dated by TCRdb to about 2017). Library prep was done by the immunoSEQ multiplex PCR assay. TCRdb took this table from immuneACCESS and kept in-frame rearrangements with V and J called. Such tables lack part of the clones; where checked against another copy, unresolved V genes explain under half of the gap, and the rest is unexplained. Recorded for this sample are around 16,000 clones; around 75% of them occurred a single time. The top ten constitute 15% to 20% of the sample. Specimen: CD8+ T cells sorted from blood. Receptors originate from an adult with rheumatoid arthritis.

In its sample, this clone was seen a few times. The chain joins TRBV7-9 to TRBJ1-4, with D perhaps TRBD1 (5 bases). Trimming cost V 4 bases and J 7 bases, with 13 bases left between them. Germline CDR1 reads SEHNR; CDR2 reads FQNEAQ (reference sequence). This CDR3 has 14 residues. The CDR3 nucleotides are TGTGCCAGCAGCTCCGCGGGGAGGGGTGAAAAACTGTTTTTT. This encodes CASSSAGRGEKLFF.

This chain uses TRBV6-1 with TRBJ1-3; D unclear. The V gene's germline CDR1 is MNHNS and CDR2 SASEGT. The V end lost 2 bases, the J end lost 1 base, and 12 bases lay between the germline ends. There are 16 residues in the CDR3. CDR3 sequence reads: CASSEPWQPSGNTIYF. The CDR3 DNA sequence: TGTGCCAGCAGTGAACCCTGGCAGCCTTCTGGAAACACCATATATTTT.

The V and J genes are TRBV4-1 and TRBJ2-5; D is tentatively TRBD1 or TRBD2 (5 bases each). CDR1 is MGHRA and CDR2 is YSYEKL in the germline V gene. The CDR3 spans 18 residues. Trimming shortened V by 3 bases and J by 3 bases, and 23 bases separated the two germline ends. As DNA, the CDR3 is TGCGCCAGCAGCCACGTGCCTGCAACCGGGACCCTAAAAGAGACCCAGTACTTC. This codes for CASSHVPATGTLKETQYF.

The chain uses TRBV7-9 and TRBJ2-7; no firm D call. V was pared by 1 base and J by 1 base, with 2 bases between. This CDR3 spans 12 amino acids. Germline V gene sequence: CDR1 SEHNR, CDR2 FQNEAQ (reference sequence). In DNA form, the CDR3 reads TGTGCCAGCAGCTTAGGATCCTACGAGCAGTACTTC. Residues: CASSLGSYEQYF.

The rearrangement uses TRBV2 and TRBJ2-3, with 12 bases lining up with TRBD2. The germline gives CDR1 SNHLY, CDR2 FYNNEI. V shed 7 bases and J 3 bases; nucleotides not matched to a gene: 5. This CDR3 is built from 15 residues. The CDR3 loop is CASIQGTSGTDTQYF. DNA for the CDR3: TGTGCCAGCATCCAGGGGACTAGCGGGACAGATACGCAGTATTTT.

This rearrangement joins TRBV18 to TRBJ2-3; 9 bases agree with TRBD2. The V and J ends lost 8 bases and 1 base, in that order; junction bases with no gene match: 7. The CDR3 consists of 15 residues. Germline assignment: CDR1 KGHSH and CDR2 LQKENI. CDR3 sequence: CASEGLAGGTDTQYF. In nucleotides, the CDR3 is TGTGCCAGCGAGGGATTAGCGGGGGGCACAGATACGCAGTATTTT.

The rearrangement uses TRBV7-9 and TRBJ2-7, with D tentatively TRBD2 (5 bases). Per the germline V gene, CDR1 is SEHNR and CDR2 is FQNEAQ (reference sequence). Deletions cut 1 base from V and 2 bases from J, with 12 bases between. The CDR3 spans 15 residues. Here the CDR3 reads CASSLVALAPYEQYF. Written as DNA, the CDR3 is TGTGCCAGCAGCTTAGTCGCCCTAGCCCCCTACGAGCAGTACTTC. Supplemented by reference TRBV7-9 and TRBJ2-7, the full variable domain reads DTGVSQNPRHKITKRGQNVTFRCDPISEHNRLYWYRQTLGQGPEFLTYFQNEAQLEKSRLLSDRFSAERPKGSFSTLEIQRTEQGDSAMYLCASSLVALAPYEQYFGPGTRLTVT.

The chain recombines TRBV7-6 with TRBJ2-3; 7 nucleotides line up with TRBD1. V was pared by 5 bases and J by 2 bases, with 10 bases of the junction left unmatched. The CDR3 loop spans 16 amino acids. Germline loops: CDR1 SGHVS, CDR2 FNYEAQ. The CDR3 DNA reads TGTGCCAGCAGCATTCTAGGGGACAGCAACACAGATACGCAGTATTTT. Translated: CASSILGDSNTDTQYF.

The rearrangement links TRBV4-1 to TRBJ1-1; no clear D gene. CDR1 MGHRA and CDR2 YSYEKL come from the germline V gene. The CDR3 length is 16 residues. The V and J ends lost 0 bases and 0 bases respectively, with 11 bases between them. CDR3 region: CASSQENGGMNTEAFF. The CDR3 DNA reads as TGCGCCAGCAGCCAAGAAAATGGAGGGATGAACACTGAAGCTTTCTTT.

For this clone: In this CDR3 the conserved last residue, phenylalanine or tryptophan, is missing, so a read error is likely. No DNA is shown, since the ends of the CDR3 on it are uncertain; the CDR3 is the one TCRdb lists. This sequence joins TRBV5-1 and TRBJ2-7; the table's D call, TRBD2, was not checked against the DNA. Germline CDR1 SGHRS, CDR2 YFSETQ. With termini counted, the CDR3 has 12 amino acids. CDR3 region: CASSWEGQGFVI.